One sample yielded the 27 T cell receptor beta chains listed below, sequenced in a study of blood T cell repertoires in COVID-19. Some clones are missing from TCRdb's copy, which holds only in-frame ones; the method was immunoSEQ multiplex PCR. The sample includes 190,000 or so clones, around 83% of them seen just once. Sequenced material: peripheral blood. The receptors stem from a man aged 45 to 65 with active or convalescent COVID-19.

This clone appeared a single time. The CDR3 bases are TGTGCCAGCAGCCGAGGAATGGCGGGTCGAGAGACCCAGTACTTC. Encoded protein: CASSRGMAGRETQYF. V usage is TRBV3-1 (or the pseudogene TRBV3-2) and J usage is TRBJ2-5, with TRBD2 as a possible D gene (5 bases). The V and J ends lost 4 bases and 4 bases respectively, with 16 bases between them. This CDR3 spans 15 amino acids. Germline lookup yields CDR1 LGHDT and CDR2 YNNKEL (reference sequence).

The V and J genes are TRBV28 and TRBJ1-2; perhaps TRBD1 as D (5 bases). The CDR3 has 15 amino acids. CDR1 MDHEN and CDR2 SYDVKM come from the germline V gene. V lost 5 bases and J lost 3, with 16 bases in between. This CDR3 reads CASSGAAGRDYGYTF. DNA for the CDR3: TGTGCCAGCAGTGGGGCGGCCGGACGGGACTATGGCTACACCTTC.

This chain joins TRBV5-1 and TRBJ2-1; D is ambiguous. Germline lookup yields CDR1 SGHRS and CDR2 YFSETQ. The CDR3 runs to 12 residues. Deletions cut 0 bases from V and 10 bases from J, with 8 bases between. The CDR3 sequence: CASSLDSGEQFF. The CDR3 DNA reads TGCGCCAGCAGCTTGGACAGTGGCGAGCAGTTCTTC.

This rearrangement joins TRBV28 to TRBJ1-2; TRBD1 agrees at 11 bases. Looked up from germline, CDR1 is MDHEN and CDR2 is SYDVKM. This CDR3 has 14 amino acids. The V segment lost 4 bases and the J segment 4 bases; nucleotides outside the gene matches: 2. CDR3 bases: TGTGCCAGCAGTTGGGACAGGGGGTCCTATGGCTACACCTTC. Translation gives CASSWDRGSYGYTF.

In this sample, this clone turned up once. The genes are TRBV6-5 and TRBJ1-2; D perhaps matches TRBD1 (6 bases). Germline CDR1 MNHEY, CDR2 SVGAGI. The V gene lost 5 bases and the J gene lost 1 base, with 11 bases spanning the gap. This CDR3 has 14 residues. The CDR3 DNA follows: TGTGCCAGCAGTCGAGGGGGTGGTAACTATGGCTACACCTTC. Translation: CASSRGGGNYGYTF.

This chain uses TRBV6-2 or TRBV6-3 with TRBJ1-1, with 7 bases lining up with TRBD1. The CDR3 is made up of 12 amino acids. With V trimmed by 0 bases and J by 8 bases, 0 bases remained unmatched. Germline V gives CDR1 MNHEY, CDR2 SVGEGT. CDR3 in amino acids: CASSYSTGEAFF. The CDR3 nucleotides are TGTGCCAGCAGTTACTCGACAGGGGAAGCTTTCTTT.

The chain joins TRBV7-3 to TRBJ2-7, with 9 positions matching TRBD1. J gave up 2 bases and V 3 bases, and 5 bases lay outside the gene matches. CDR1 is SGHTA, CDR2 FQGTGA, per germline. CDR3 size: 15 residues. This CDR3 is CASSFDRGTPYEQYF. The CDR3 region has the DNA TGTGCCAGCAGCTTTGACAGGGGGACACCCTACGAGCAGTACTTC. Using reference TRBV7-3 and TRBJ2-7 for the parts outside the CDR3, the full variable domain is GAGVSQTPSNKVTEKGKYVELRCDPISGHTALYWYRQSLGQGPEFLIYFQGTGAADDSGLPNDRFFAVRPEGSVSTLKIQRTERGDSAVYLCASSFDRGTPYEQYFGPGTRLTVT.

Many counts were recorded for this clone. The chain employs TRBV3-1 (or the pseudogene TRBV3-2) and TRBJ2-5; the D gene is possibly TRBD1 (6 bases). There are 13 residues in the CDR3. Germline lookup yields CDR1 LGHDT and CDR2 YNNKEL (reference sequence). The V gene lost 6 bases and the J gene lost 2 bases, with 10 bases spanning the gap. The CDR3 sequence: CASRRGQQETQYF. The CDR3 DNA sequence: TGTGCCAGCAGGAGAGGACAGCAAGAGACCCAGTACTTC.

CDR3 DNA sequence: TGTGCCAGCAGACCCAGGGGTCAGACCTATGGCTACACCTTC. This codes for CASRPRGQTYGYTF. V is TRBV3-1 (or the pseudogene TRBV3-2) and J is TRBJ1-2, with D possibly being TRBD1 (6 bases). The germline V gene encodes CDR1 LGHDT and CDR2 YNNKEL (reference sequence). The CDR3 is made up of 14 amino acids. The V gene lost 6 bases and the J gene lost 4 bases, with 15 bases spanning the gap.

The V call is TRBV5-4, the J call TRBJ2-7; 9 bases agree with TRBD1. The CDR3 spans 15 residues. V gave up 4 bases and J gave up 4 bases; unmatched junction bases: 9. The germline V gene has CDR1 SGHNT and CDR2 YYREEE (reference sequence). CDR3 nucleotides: TGTGCCAGCAGCCGCACCGGGACAGGGCTGTACGAGCAGTACTTC. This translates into CASSRTGTGLYEQYF.

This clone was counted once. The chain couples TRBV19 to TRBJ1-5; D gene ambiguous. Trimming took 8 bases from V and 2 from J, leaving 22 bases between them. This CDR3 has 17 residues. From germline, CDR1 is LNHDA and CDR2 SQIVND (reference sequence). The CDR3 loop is CASEKNNARVGNQPQHF. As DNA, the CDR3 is TGTGCCAGTGAAAAAAACAACGCACGGGTGGGCAATCAGCCCCAGCATTTT.

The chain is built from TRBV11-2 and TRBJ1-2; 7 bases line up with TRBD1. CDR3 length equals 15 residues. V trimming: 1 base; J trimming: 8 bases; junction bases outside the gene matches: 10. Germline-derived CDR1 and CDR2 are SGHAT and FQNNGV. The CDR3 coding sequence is TGTGCCAGCAGCTTAGTGGGTTTGAACAGGGGCGGCTACACCTTC. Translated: CASSLVGLNRGGYTF. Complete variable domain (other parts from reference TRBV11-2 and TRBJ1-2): EAGVAQSPRYKIIEKRQSVAFWCNPISGHATLYWYQQILGQGPKLLIQFQNNGVVDDSQLPKDRFSAERLKGVDSTLKIQPAKLEDSAVYLCASSLVGLNRGGYTFGSGTRLTVV.

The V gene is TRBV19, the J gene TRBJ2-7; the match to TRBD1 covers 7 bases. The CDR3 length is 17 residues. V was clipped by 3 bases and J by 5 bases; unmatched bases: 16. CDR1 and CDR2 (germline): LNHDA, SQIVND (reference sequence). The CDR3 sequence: CASSISGVLDRLHEQYF. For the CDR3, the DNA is TGTGCCAGTAGTATCAGCGGTGTTCTGGACAGGTTGCACGAGCAGTACTTC.

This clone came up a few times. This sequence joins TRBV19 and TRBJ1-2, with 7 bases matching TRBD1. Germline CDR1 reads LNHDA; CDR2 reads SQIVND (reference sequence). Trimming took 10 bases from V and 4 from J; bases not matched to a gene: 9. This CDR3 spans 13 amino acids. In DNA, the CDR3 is TGTGCCAAAACTCCACAGGGGCCCTATGGCTACACCTTC. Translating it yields CAKTPQGPYGYTF.

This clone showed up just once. CDR3 residues: CATSNPGWGDTQYF. The CDR3 bases are TGTGCCACCAGCAATCCAGGGTGGGGAGATACGCAGTATTTT. V gene TRBV15 combines with J gene TRBJ2-3; D is perhaps TRBD1 (5 bases). Germline V gives CDR1 LNHNV, CDR2 YYDKDF (reference sequence). The CDR3 contains 14 residues. V lost 4 bases and J lost 5, with 13 bases in between.

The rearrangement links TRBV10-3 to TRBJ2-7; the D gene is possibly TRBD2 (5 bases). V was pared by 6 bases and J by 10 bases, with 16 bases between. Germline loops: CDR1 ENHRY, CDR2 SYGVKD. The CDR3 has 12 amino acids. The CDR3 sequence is CAISDLGDLQYF. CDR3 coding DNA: TGTGCCATCAGCGACCTGGGAGATCTTCAGTACTTC.

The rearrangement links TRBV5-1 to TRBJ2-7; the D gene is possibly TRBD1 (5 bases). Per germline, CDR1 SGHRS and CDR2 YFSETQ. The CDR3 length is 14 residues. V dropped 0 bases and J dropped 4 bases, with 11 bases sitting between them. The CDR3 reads CASSLAGRVYEQYF. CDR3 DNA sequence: TGCGCCAGCAGCTTGGCCGGCAGGGTGTACGAGCAGTACTTC.

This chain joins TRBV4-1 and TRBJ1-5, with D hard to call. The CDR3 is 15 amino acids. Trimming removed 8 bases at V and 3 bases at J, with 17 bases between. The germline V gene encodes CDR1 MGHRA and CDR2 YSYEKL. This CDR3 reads CASAPRAGFNQPQHF. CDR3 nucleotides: TGCGCCAGCGCCCCCCGGGCGGGTTTCAATCAGCCCCAGCATTTT.

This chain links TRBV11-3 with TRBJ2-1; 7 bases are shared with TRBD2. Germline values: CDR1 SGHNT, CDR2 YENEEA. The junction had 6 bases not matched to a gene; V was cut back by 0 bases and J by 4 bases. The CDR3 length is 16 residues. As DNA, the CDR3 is TGTGCCAGCAGCTTAGAGCCTAGCGGTTCTTACAATGAGCAGTTCTTC. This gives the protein CASSLEPSGSYNEQFF.

DNA of the CDR3: TGTGCCAGCAGCCATGTTAGCGGGAGGGGATCCTACAATGAGCAGTTCTTC. Protein sequence: CASSHVSGRGSYNEQFF. The J gene is TRBJ2-1, the V gene TRBV3-1 (or the pseudogene TRBV3-2), with 11 bases aligning to TRBD2. CDR3 size: 17 residues. J was trimmed by 1 base and V by 3 bases; bases with no gene match: 5. Germline CDR1 LGHDT, CDR2 YNNKEL (reference sequence).

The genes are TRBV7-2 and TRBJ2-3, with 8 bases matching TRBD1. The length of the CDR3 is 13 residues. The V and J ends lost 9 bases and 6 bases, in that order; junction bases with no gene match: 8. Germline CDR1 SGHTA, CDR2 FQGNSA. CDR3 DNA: TGTGCCAGTCGACAGGGGTTAGGTGATACGCAGTATTTT. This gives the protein CASRQGLGDTQYF. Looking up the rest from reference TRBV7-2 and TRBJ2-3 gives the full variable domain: GAGVSQSPSNKVTEKGKDVELRCDPISGHTALYWYRQSLGQGLEFLIYFQGNSAPDKSGLPSDRFSAERTGGSVSTLTIQRTQQEDSAVYLCASRQGLGDTQYFGPGTRLTVL.

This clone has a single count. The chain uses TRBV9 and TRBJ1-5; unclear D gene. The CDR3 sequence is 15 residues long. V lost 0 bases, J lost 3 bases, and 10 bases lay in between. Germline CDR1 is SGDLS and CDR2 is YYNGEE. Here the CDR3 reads CASSVGGGLNQPQHF. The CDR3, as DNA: TGTGCCAGCAGCGTAGGTGGAGGGCTCAATCAGCCCCAGCATTTT.

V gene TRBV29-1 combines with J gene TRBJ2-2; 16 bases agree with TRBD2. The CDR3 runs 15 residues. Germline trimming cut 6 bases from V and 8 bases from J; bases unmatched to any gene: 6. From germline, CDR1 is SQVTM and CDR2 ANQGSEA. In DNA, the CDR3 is TGCAGCGTGGCCGGGACTAGCGGGAGGGTTGGGGAGCTGTTTTTT. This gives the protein CSVAGTSGRVGELFF.

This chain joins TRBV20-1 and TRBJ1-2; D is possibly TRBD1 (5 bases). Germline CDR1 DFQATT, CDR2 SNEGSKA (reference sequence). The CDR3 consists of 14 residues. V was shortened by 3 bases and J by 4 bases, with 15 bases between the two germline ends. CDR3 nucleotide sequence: TGCAGTGCTAGTGAAGGCCTCGGGGGCTATGGCTACACCTTC. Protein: CSASEGLGGYGYTF.

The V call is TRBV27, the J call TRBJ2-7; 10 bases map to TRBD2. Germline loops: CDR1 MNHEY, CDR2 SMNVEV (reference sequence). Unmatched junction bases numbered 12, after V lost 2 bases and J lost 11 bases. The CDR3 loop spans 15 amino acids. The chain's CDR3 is CASSLTSGRAGREYF. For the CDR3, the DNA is TGTGCCAGCAGTTTAACAAGCGGGAGGGCCGGAAGGGAGTACTTC.

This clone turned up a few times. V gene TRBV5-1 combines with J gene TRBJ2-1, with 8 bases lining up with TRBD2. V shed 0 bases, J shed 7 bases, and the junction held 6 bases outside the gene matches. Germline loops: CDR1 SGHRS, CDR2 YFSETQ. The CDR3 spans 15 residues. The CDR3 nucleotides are TGCGCCAGCAGCTTGGAGCCGGGAGGGCAGAATGAGCAGTTCTTC. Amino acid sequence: CASSLEPGGQNEQFF.

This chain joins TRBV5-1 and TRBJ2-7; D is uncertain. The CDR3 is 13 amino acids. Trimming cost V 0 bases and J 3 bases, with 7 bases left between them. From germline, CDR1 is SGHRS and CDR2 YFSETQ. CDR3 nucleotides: TGCGCCAGCAGCTTGGGGCTTCACTACGAGCAGTACTTC. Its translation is CASSLGLHYEQYF.